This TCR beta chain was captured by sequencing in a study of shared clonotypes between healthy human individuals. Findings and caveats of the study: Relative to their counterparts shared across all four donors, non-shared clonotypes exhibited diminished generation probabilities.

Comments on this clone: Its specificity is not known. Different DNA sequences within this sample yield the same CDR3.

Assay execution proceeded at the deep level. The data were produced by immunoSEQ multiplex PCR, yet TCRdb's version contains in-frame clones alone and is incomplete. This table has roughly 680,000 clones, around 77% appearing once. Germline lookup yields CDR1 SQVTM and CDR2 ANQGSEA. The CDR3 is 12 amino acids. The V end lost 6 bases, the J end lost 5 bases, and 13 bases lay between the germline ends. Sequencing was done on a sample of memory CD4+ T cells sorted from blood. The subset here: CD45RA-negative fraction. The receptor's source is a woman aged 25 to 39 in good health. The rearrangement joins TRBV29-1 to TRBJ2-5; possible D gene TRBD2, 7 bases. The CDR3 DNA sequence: TGCAGCGTGAGGGGGGGCCAGGAGACCCAGTACTTC. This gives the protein CSVRGGQETQYF.